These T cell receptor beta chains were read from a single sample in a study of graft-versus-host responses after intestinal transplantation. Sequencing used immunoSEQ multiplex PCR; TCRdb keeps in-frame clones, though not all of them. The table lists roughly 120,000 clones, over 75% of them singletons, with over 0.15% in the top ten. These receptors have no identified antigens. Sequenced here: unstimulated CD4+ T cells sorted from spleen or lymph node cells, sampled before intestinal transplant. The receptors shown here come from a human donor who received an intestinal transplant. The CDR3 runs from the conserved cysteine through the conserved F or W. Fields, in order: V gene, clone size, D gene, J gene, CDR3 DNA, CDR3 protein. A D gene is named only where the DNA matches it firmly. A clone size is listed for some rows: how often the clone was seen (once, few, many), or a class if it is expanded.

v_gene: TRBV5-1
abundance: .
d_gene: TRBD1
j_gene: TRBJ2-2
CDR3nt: TGCGCCAGCAGCTTGGTTACAGGGGTGGTCACCGGGGAGCTGTTTTTT
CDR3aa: CASSLVTGVVTGELFF

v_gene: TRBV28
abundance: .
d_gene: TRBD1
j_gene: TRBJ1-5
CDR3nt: TGTGCCACCACCAAGGACAGGACCCTCTATAGCAATCAGCCCCAGCATTTT
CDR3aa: CATTKDRTLYSNQPQHF

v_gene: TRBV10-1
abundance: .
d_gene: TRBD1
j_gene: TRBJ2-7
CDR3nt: TGCGCCAGCAGTGCACAGGGGGCCTCCTACGAGCAGTACTTC
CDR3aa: CASSAQGASYEQYF

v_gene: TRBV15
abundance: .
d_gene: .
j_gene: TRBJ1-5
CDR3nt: TGTGCCACCAGCAGAGCTCCTCCCAGCAATCAGCCCCAGCATTTT
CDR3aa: CATSRAPPSNQPQHF

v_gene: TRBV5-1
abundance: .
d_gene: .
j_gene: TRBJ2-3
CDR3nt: TGCGCCAGCAGCTTACAACGTACAGATACGCAGTATTTT
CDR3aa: CASSLQRTDTQYF

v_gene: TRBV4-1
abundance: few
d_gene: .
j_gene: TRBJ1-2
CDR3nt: TGCGCCAGCAGCCTTGGCACGATTAACTATGGCTACACCTTC
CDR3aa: CASSLGTINYGYTF

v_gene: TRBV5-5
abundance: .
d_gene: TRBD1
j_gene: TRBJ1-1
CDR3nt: TGTGCCAGCAGCACGACCGGGACAGGGCGGACTGAAGCTTTCTTT
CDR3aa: CASSTTGTGRTEAFF

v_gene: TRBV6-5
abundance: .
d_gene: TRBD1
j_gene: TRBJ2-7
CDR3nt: TGTGCCAGCAGTTACCGGGACAGGGGAAGCTACGAGCAGTACTTC
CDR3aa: CASSYRDRGSYEQYF

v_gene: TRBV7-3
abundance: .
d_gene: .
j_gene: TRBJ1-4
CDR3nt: TGTGCCAGCAGCTTAACGGGCTCTGGAGGGGAAAAACTGTTTTTT
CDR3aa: CASSLTGSGGEKLFF

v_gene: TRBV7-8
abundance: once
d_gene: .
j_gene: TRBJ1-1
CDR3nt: TGTGCCAGCAGTGGGGGGAGGGTGGACACTGAAGCTTTCTTT
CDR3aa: CASSGGRVDTEAFF

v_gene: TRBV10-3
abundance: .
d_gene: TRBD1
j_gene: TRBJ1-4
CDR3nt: TGTGCCATCAGTGAGTCGGGGACAGGGCCCGAAAAACTGTTTTTT
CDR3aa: CAISESGTGPEKLFF

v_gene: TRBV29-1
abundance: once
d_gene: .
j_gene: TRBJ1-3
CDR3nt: TGCAGCGTTATGGAGGGTGGAAACACCATATATTTT
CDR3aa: CSVMEGGNTIYF

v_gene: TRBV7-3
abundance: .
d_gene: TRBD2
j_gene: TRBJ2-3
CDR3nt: TGTGCCAGCAGCTTAGGGACTAGCCCAGATACGCAGTATTTT
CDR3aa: CASSLGTSPDTQYF

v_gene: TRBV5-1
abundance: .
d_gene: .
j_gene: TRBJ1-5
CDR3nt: TGCGCCAGCAGCTTGGCCTTCGATCAGCCCCAGCATTTT
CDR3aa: CASSLAFDQPQHF

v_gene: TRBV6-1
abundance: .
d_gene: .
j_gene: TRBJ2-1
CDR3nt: TGTGCCAGCAGGGACAGAGGATGGAACAATGAGCAGTTCTTC
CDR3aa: CASRDRGWNNEQFF

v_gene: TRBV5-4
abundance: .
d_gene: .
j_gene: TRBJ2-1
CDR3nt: TGTGCCAGCACCTACCAACCGGACCAGGGAGAGCAGTTCTTC
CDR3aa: CASTYQPDQGEQFF

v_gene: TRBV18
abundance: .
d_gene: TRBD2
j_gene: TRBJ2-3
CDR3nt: TGTGCCAGCTCGCGTAAGGTAGCGGGGGGCACAGATACGCAGTATTTT
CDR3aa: CASSRKVAGGTDTQYF